Following are 25 T cell receptor beta chains from one sample sequenced in a study of CD8 T cells in Susac syndrome. After extraction with the RNeasy kit, about 0.45 to 1 ug of the RNA was reverse transcribed using random hexamers. TCRdb recomputed calls from the immunoSEQ multiplex PCR reads with MiXCR, one row per CDR3 protein. Of around 150,000 distinct CDR3 sequences in the sample, over 85% were seen once. The material sequenced was CD4+ T cells from PBMCs. The receptor source for this set is a human donor in good health.

The CDR3 nucleotides are TGCAGTGCTAGAGTGGTGGAAGAGTGGGGATATAATTCACCCCTCCACTTT. Translation: CSARVVEEWGYNSPLHF. The genes are TRBV20-1 and TRBJ1-6; D not resolved. Trimming stripped 1 base from V and 4 bases from J, with 17 bases between. CDR1 and CDR2 from the germline V gene are DFQATT and SNEGSKA (reference sequence). This CDR3 spans 17 amino acids.

The CDR3 nucleotides read TGCGCCAGCAGCTTGGGAGCCCCGGGGGTCGAGACCCAGTACTTC. This codes for CASSLGAPGVETQYF. This chain connects TRBV5-1 to TRBJ2-5; TRBD2 is a possible D gene (6 bases). The CDR3 covers 15 residues. From germline, CDR1 is SGHRS and CDR2 YFSETQ. The V end was cut by 0 bases, the J end by 5 bases, with 14 bases between.

The chain carries TRBV5-6 and TRBJ2-1; no definite D call. With 0 bases removed from V and 8 bases from J, the gap between germline ends came to 3 bases. Germline loops: CDR1 SGHDT, CDR2 YYEEEE. CDR3 length: 11 residues. CDR3 in DNA: TGTGCCAGCAGCTTGGGTTATGAGCAGTTCTTC. Translation: CASSLGYEQFF.

Only one count was recorded for this clonotype. This chain links TRBV18 with TRBJ1-4; D unclear. Germline CDR1 is KGHSH and CDR2 is LQKENI. The CDR3 runs to 14 residues. The ends were cut back, 1 base at V and 5 bases at J, with 8 bases in the middle. The CDR3 sequence is CASSPQAENEKLFF. Written as DNA, the CDR3 is TGTGCCAGCTCACCACAGGCGGAGAATGAAAAACTGTTTTTT.

The CDR3: CATSDQRTSGGSTDTQYF. The CDR3 bases are TGTGCCACCAGTGACCAACGGACTAGCGGGGGGAGCACAGATACGCAGTATTTT. The chain joins TRBV24-1 to TRBJ2-3; 14 nucleotides align to TRBD2. From germline, CDR1 is KGHDR and CDR2 SFDVKD. V trimming: 4 bases; J trimming: 0 bases; junction bases outside the gene matches: 5. The CDR3 loop spans 18 amino acids.

This clonotype was counted only a few times. In DNA, the CDR3 is TGTGCCAGCAGTTTCGGTGCGAACACTGAAGCTTTCTTT. Translated, it gives CASSFGANTEAFF. The chain uses TRBV12-3 or TRBV12-4 and TRBJ1-1; D unresolved. V was shortened by 3 bases and J by 1 base, with 6 bases between the two germline ends. The CDR3 length is 13 residues.

The chain links TRBV3-1 to TRBJ2-7, with D perhaps matching TRBD1 or TRBD2 (5 bases each). Between the trimmed V and J ends, which lost 1 base and 6 bases, there was a span of 7 bases. This CDR3 has 12 amino acids. Germline CDR1 and CDR2: LGHDT and YNNKEL (reference sequence). CDR3 in DNA: TGTGCCAGCAGCCAAGGGGGGAGCGAGCAGTACTTC. It encodes CASSQGGSEQYF.

This chain links TRBV29-1 with TRBJ1-5; maybe TRBD1 (5 bases). There are 13 residues in the CDR3. The germline V gene has CDR1 SQVTM and CDR2 ANQGSEA. Trimming cost V 6 bases and J 3 bases, with 12 bases left between them. The CDR3: CSVRVGPNQPQHF. CDR3 DNA: TGCAGCGTAAGGGTGGGACCCAATCAGCCCCAGCATTTT.

This chain connects TRBV30 to TRBJ1-1; D may be TRBD1 (5 bases). The CDR3 totals 12 residues. Trimming took off 2 bases at V and 10 bases at J, with 14 bases between the two ends. Germline-derived CDR1 and CDR2 are GTSNPN and SVGIG (reference sequence). CDR3 bases: TGTGCCTGGAGTCGAGGGACCCCAGCAGCTTTCTTT. It yields the protein CAWSRGTPAAFF. The full variable domain, with the rest looked up from reference TRBV30 and TRBJ1-1, is SQTIHQWPATLVQPVGSPLSLECTVEGTSNPNLYWYRQAAGRGLQLLFYSVGIGQISSEVPQNLSASRPQDRQFILSSKKLLLSDSGFYLCAWSRGTPAAFFGQGTRLTVV.

The chain employs TRBV12-3 or TRBV12-4 and TRBJ2-3, with D uncertain. Trimming removed 6 bases from V and 1 base from J, with 11 bases in between. The length of the CDR3 is 14 residues. CDR3 loop: CASRRPGGTDTQYF. The CDR3 coding sequence is TGTGCCAGCAGGAGACCGGGCGGCACAGATACGCAGTATTTT.

The chain uses TRBV3-1 and TRBJ1-2; the D gene is possibly TRBD1 (6 bases). Germline CDR1 is LGHDT and CDR2 is YNNKEL (reference sequence). V lost 2 bases, J lost 6 bases, and 13 bases lay in between. The CDR3 loop spans 14 amino acids. The CDR3 protein is CASSQLGQGDGYTF. The CDR3 DNA reads TGTGCCAGCAGCCAACTGGGACAAGGGGATGGCTACACCTTC.

This clonotype has just one count. V and J are TRBV19 and TRBJ2-5; D ambiguous. Trimming removed 3 bases from V and 7 bases from J, with 12 bases in between. The germline CDR1 and CDR2 sequences are LNHDA and SQIVND (reference sequence). The CDR3 is 13 amino acids. The CDR3 reads CASSIAAQSTQYF. CDR3 nucleotides: TGTGCCAGTAGTATTGCGGCCCAATCGACCCAGTACTTC.

The rearrangement uses TRBV3-1 and TRBJ1-4; no clear D gene. Germline V CDR1 and CDR2: LGHDT, YNNKEL (reference sequence). V was cut by 1 base and J by 0 bases, with 12 bases left in between. The CDR3 is 17 residues long. The CDR3 reads CASSQGYGGTTNEKLFF. CDR3 nucleotides: TGTGCCAGCAGCCAAGGATATGGAGGGACAACTAATGAAAAACTGTTTTTT.

V usage is TRBV7-9 and J usage is TRBJ1-2, with TRBD1 as a possible D gene (6 bases). Deletions cut 3 bases from V and 4 bases from J, with 12 bases between. The CDR3 runs to 14 residues. Looked up from germline, CDR1 is SEHNR and CDR2 is FQNEAQ (reference sequence). The CDR3 nucleotides read TGTGCCAGCAGCTTGACAGGTCTCGGCTATGGCTACACCTTC. It specifies CASSLTGLGYGYTF.

The chain carries TRBV30 and TRBJ1-6; possibly TRBD1 for D (5 bases). V lost 7 bases and J 10 bases, leaving 17 bases between the germline ends. This CDR3 has 13 amino acids. Germline values: CDR1 GTSNPN, CDR2 SVGIG (reference sequence). The CDR3 DNA is TGTGCCTCCCAGAGGGACCGAGACTCACCCCTCCACTTT. Amino acids: CASQRDRDSPLHF. Full variable domain (rest looked up from reference TRBV30 and TRBJ1-6): SQTIHQWPATLVQPVGSPLSLECTVEGTSNPNLYWYRQAAGRGLQLLFYSVGIGQISSEVPQNLSASRPQDRQFILSSKKLLLSDSGFYLCASQRDRDSPLHFGNGTRLTVT.

V and J are TRBV7-2 and TRBJ2-3, with D possibly TRBD2 on 6 matching bases. The germline CDR1 and CDR2 sequences are SGHTA and FQGNSA. The CDR3 sequence is 16 residues long. Between the trimmed V and J ends, which lost 3 bases and 2 bases, there was a span of 15 bases. For the CDR3, the DNA is TGTGCCAGCAGCTTTCGGACTACCCAAGACACAGATACGCAGTATTTT. The encoded protein is CASSFRTTQDTDTQYF.

The rearrangement uses TRBV7-9 and TRBJ2-7; possibly TRBD1 for D (6 bases). CDR1 SEHNR and CDR2 FQNEAQ come from the germline V gene (reference sequence). Between the trimmed V and J ends, which lost 4 bases and 3 bases, there was a span of 13 bases. CDR3 length: 14 residues. This chain's CDR3 is CASSSTTGNYEQYF. The CDR3 nucleotides are TGTGCCAGCAGCTCCACCACAGGGAACTACGAGCAGTACTTC.

This rearrangement joins TRBV2 to TRBJ1-2; TRBD1 matches at 12 bases. CDR3 size: 13 residues. Germline trimming cut 9 bases from V and 6 bases from J; bases unmatched to any gene: 5. Germline V gives CDR1 SNHLY, CDR2 FYNNEI. CDR3 in amino acids: CASPGTGGDGYTF. The CDR3 bases are TGTGCCAGTCCCGGGACAGGGGGCGATGGCTACACCTTC. The full variable domain, in which reference TRBV2 and TRBJ1-2 provide the parts outside the CDR3, is EPEVTQTPSHQVTQMGQEVILRCVPISNHLYFYWYRQILGQKVEFLVSFYNNEISEKSEIFDDQFSVERPDGSNFTLKIRSTKLEDSAMYFCASPGTGGDGYTFGSGTRLTVV.

The chain carries TRBV10-3 and TRBJ1-1, with 7 bases lining up with TRBD1. The CDR3 sequence is 18 residues long. After removal of 3 bases from V and 1 base from J, the junction contained 14 bases not matched to a gene. Germline CDR1 is ENHRY and CDR2 is SYGVKD. The CDR3 loop is CAISERGGDVGRNTEAFF. In DNA, the CDR3 is TGTGCCATCAGTGAAAGAGGGGGCGATGTCGGAAGGAACACTGAAGCTTTCTTT.

The J gene is TRBJ2-1, the V gene TRBV19; D uncertain. There are 13 residues in the CDR3. Trimming shortened V by 1 base and J by 3 bases, and 4 bases separated the two germline ends. Germline V gene data show CDR1 as LNHDA and CDR2 as SQIVND (reference sequence). The CDR3 here is CASSIGGYNEQFF. The CDR3 nucleotides are TGTGCCAGTAGTATAGGGGGCTACAATGAGCAGTTCTTC.

V and J are TRBV27 and TRBJ1-4; 10 nucleotides align to TRBD1. After removal of 5 bases from V and 10 bases from J, the junction contained 10 bases not matched to a gene. Germline CDR1 is MNHEY and CDR2 is SMNVEV (reference sequence). The CDR3 loop spans 15 amino acids. CDR3 sequence: CASSVSGTGEGKLFF. The CDR3 nucleotides read TGTGCCAGCAGTGTTAGCGGGACAGGGGAGGGAAAACTGTTTTTT.

This clonotype has just one count. This chain links TRBV10-3 with TRBJ2-7; 8 bases fit TRBD2. The germline V gene has CDR1 ENHRY and CDR2 SYGVKD. This CDR3 is 15 amino acids long. J lost 0 bases, V lost 5 bases, and 6 bases had no gene match. In DNA form, the CDR3 reads TGTGCCATCAGTCCCGGGGGGGGCCTCTCCTACGAGCAGTACTTC. It is translated as CAISPGGGLSYEQYF.

This clonotype occurred once. V and J are TRBV30 and TRBJ1-1; D is ambiguous. V gave up 6 bases and J gave up 0 bases, with 11 bases separating them. CDR1 is GTSNPN and CDR2 is SVGIG in the germline V gene (reference sequence). The CDR3 length is 13 residues. In nucleotides, the CDR3 is TGTGCCTGTGAGTACATGATGAACACTGAAGCTTTCTTT. This encodes CACEYMMNTEAFF.

The rearrangement links TRBV12-3 or TRBV12-4 to TRBJ2-5; 10 nucleotides match TRBD2. The ends lost 3 bases at V and 6 bases at J; junction bases unmatched: 7. There are 15 residues in the CDR3. CDR3 in DNA: TGTGCCAGCAGTTTGAGCGGGGGGGAGCCGCAGACCCAGTACTTC. It is translated as CASSLSGGEPQTQYF.

The chain is built from TRBV29-1 and TRBJ1-1; no definite D call. The CDR3 consists of 14 residues. V was trimmed by 1 base and J by 4 bases, leaving 13 bases between them. Germline lookup yields CDR1 SQVTM and CDR2 ANQGSEA. This CDR3 is CSVEVTGYGTEAFF. The CDR3 coding sequence is TGCAGCGTTGAAGTTACTGGGTACGGCACTGAAGCTTTCTTT.